The source of this T cell receptor (beta chain) is a study of blood T cell repertoires in COVID-19. As for the study in general: COVID-19 samples from acute and convalescent phases originated in the United States, Italy and Spain. Sources were T cells, B-cell-depleted T cells, or PBMCs; the material itself was cDNA or gDNA.

Original methodology: How many nucleated cells were present was estimated from reference gene primer amplification. The protocol was immunoSEQ multiplex PCR, while the TCRdb copy is restricted to in-frame clones and leaves out a portion. Clone size and V and J calls were adopted from that table, with D and trimming inferred from the DNA. The sample yields roughly 150,000 clones, around 90% seen once. V lost 5 bases and J lost 4; bases outside the gene matches: 1. CDR3 length: 13 amino acids. The sequenced material came from peripheral blood. V gene TRBV12-3 or TRBV12-4 combines with J gene TRBJ1-2; 10 positions agree with TRBD1. This sequence originates from a man between 18 and 35 years old with acute or convalescent COVID-19. CDR3 region: CASSRQGAYGYTF. The CDR3 DNA sequence: TGTGCCAGCAGTCGACAGGGGGCCTATGGCTACACCTTC.